These 14 T cell receptor beta chains were sequenced from one sample in a study of graft-versus-host responses after intestinal transplantation. Graft tissue was processed to release intraepithelial and lamina propria lymphocytes. The table came from immunoSEQ multiplex PCR; TCRdb's copy has only in-frame clones and leaves some out. The profile covers 9,800 or so clones, with nearly 80% appearing a single time and about 24% taken by the ten largest. Specimen: ileum tissue, collected 500 to 550 days after intestinal transplant. The receptor source for this set is a human patient who received an intestinal transplant, so some T cells may come from the graft donor.

The gene calls are TRBV21-1 and TRBJ2-5; the D segment call TRBD2 is taken from the table without a DNA check. The J call could be wrong; TRBJ2-7 is a better fit for the DNA end. TRBV21-1 is given as a pseudogene. The CDR3 is 15 residues long. This chain's CDR3 is CASSKIFRRVHEQYF. DNA for the CDR3: TGTGCCAGCAGCAAAATATTCCGGAGGGTCCACGAGCAGTACTTC.

This clone has only one observation. The V call is TRBV4-1, the J call TRBJ2-7; 7 bases are shared with TRBD2. Germline CDR1 and CDR2: MGHRA and YSYEKL. The V segment lost 3 bases and the J segment 2 bases; nucleotides outside the gene matches: 4. The CDR3 has 14 residues. The CDR3 loop is CASSHPSGTYEQYF. The CDR3 coding sequence is TGCGCCAGCAGCCATCCTAGCGGAACCTACGAGCAGTACTTC.

This clone was observed a few times. The V gene is TRBV11-2, the J gene TRBJ2-3; TRBD2 matches at 8 bases. This CDR3 contains 17 residues. V shed 3 bases, J shed 4 bases, and the junction held 12 bases outside the gene matches. CDR1 is SGHAT and CDR2 is FQNNGV in the germline V gene. The CDR3 DNA is TGTGCCAGCAGCTTTCGATTGGCGGGAGGCGGTTCAGATACGCAGTATTTT. Its protein product is CASSFRLAGGGSDTQYF.

The V and J genes are TRBV7-3 and TRBJ2-7; TRBD1 aligns across 7 bases. The CDR3 contains 13 residues. V lost 3 bases, J lost 5 bases, and 4 bases stayed unmatched. Germline V gives CDR1 SGHTA, CDR2 FQGTGA. The chain's CDR3 is CASSFDRDHEQYF. The CDR3 DNA is TGTGCCAGCAGCTTCGACAGGGACCACGAGCAGTACTTC.

This clone has just a few counts. This chain connects TRBV2 to TRBJ1-5; 9 bases map to TRBD1. J was trimmed by 2 bases and V by 5 bases; bases with no gene match: 13. The germline gives CDR1 SNHLY, CDR2 FYNNEI. CDR3 length: 18 amino acids. CDR3 loop: CASSTMRGGQGGNQPQHF. DNA of the CDR3: TGTGCCAGCAGTACGATGAGAGGGGGACAGGGCGGCAATCAGCCCCAGCATTTT.

The chain recombines TRBV5-6 with TRBJ2-3; possible D gene TRBD1, 5 bases. The germline gives CDR1 SGHDT, CDR2 YYEEEE. The length of the CDR3 is 14 residues. Trimming left V 1 base short and J 3 bases short, with 9 bases between. Here the CDR3 reads CASSLLGPTDTQYF. The CDR3 DNA reads as TGTGCCAGCAGCTTGTTGGGGCCTACAGATACGCAGTATTTT.

V gene TRBV7-2 combines with J gene TRBJ2-7, with 7 bases identical to TRBD2. V trimming: 5 bases; J trimming: 2 bases; junction bases outside the gene matches: 12. CDR1 is SGHTA and CDR2 is FQGNSA in the germline V gene. CDR3 length: 16 residues. The CDR3 coding sequence is TGTGCCAGCAGCCGTACGCTAGCGGACCGAACCTACGAGCAGTACTTC. It yields the protein CASSRTLADRTYEQYF.

The genes are TRBV10-3 and TRBJ2-5; 8 bases map to TRBD2. The J call is in doubt because the DNA end fits TRBJ2-7 better. Germline V gene lookup returns CDR1 ENHRY and CDR2 SYGVKD. This CDR3 contains 13 residues. The CDR3 nucleotides are TGTGCCACTTTAGCGGGGATCACCTACGAGCAGTACTTC. This gives the protein CATLAGITYEQYF.

Of note for this clone: This sample includes further DNA sequences coding for the same CDR3. This chain links TRBV7-9 with TRBJ2-7; D call uncertain. Germline CDR1 reads SEHNR; CDR2 reads FQNEAQ (reference sequence). V was cut by 5 bases and J by 1 base, with 18 bases left in between. This CDR3 spans 16 amino acids. The CDR3 sequence is CASSNSRAQKSYEQYF. The CDR3 DNA reads as TGTGCCAGCAGCAATTCCCGGGCGCAAAAGTCCTACGAGCAGTACTTC. The full variable domain, in which reference TRBV7-9 and TRBJ2-7 provide the parts outside the CDR3, is DTGVSQNPRHKITKRGQNVTFRCDPISEHNRLYWYRQTLGQGPEFLTYFQNEAQLEKSRLLSDRFSAERPKGSFSTLEIQRTEQGDSAMYLCASSNSRAQKSYEQYFGPGTRLTVT.

In its sample, this clone was seen a few times. This chain links TRBV5-6 with TRBJ1-2; D unresolved. V was clipped by 4 bases and J by 4 bases, with 20 bases between them. The CDR3 sequence is 16 residues long. Germline V gene data show CDR1 as SGHDT and CDR2 as YYEEEE. The CDR3 loop reads CASSPTGLPGGYGYTF. Here the CDR3 DNA reads TGTGCCAGCAGCCCTACCGGCCTTCCCGGAGGCTATGGCTACACCTTC.

This clone is termed large. The chain uses TRBV19 and TRBJ1-3; D uncertain. Looked up from germline, CDR1 is LNHDA and CDR2 is SQIVND (reference sequence). The germline V and J ends were trimmed by 1 base and 0 bases, with 7 bases remaining between them. The CDR3 runs to 15 residues. DNA for the CDR3: TGTGCCAGTAGTATAGCATCTCCCTCTGGAAACACCATATATTTT. This translates into CASSIASPSGNTIYF.

The sample holds a few counts of this clone. The rearrangement links TRBV7-2 to TRBJ1-3; D unresolved. Germline values: CDR1 SGHTA, CDR2 FQGNSA. The germline V and J ends were trimmed by 6 bases and 0 bases, with 9 bases remaining between them. This CDR3 is built from 14 residues. The chain's CDR3 is CASRLRGSGNTIYF. CDR3 bases: TGTGCCAGCAGATTACGGGGCTCTGGAAACACCATATATTTT.

The chain has TRBV5-1 and TRBJ2-2; 8 bases line up with TRBD1. This CDR3 is built from 17 residues. Germline assignment: CDR1 SGHRS and CDR2 YFSETQ. V gave up 0 bases and J gave up 0 bases; unmatched junction bases: 4. In DNA, the CDR3 is TGCGCCAGCAGCTTGGCCAGGGGGCAAGCGAACACCGGGGAGCTGTTTTTT. Its translation: CASSLARGQANTGELFF. The entire variable domain, with the rest obtained from reference TRBV5-1 and TRBJ2-2, is as follows: KAGVTQTPRYLIKTRGQQVTLSCSPISGHRSVSWYQQTPGQGLQFLFEYFSETQRNKGNFPGRFSGRQFSNSRSEMNVSTLELGDSALYLCASSLARGQANTGELFFGEGSRLTVL.

The chain combines TRBV7-9 with TRBJ1-2; perhaps TRBD1 as D (6 bases). Germline V CDR1 and CDR2: SEHNR, FQNEAQ (reference sequence). Deletions cut 0 bases from V and 6 bases from J, with 14 bases between. CDR3 length: 15 residues. The CDR3: CASSLAGGVGDGYTF. The CDR3 DNA reads as TGTGCCAGCAGCTTAGCGGGGGGCGTCGGGGATGGCTACACCTTC.